The present T cell receptor beta chain was sequenced within a study of vaccination and CD4 T cells after COVID-19. Study-level information: A median of approximately 75 days (range 14 to 241) separated dose two from the taking of post-vaccine samples. Overlapping spike peptides from SARS-CoV-2, HCoV-NL63, HCoV-OC43 and HCoV-229E served to stimulate the cells.

Sequencing of cultured CD4+ T cell DNA used the Oncomine TCR Beta short-read assay. One entry per CDR3 protein, called by TCRdb with MiXCR from the PCR reads. Of about 12,000 distinct CDR3 sequences in the sample, around 50% were seen once. Regarding this clonotype: Its specificity is unknown. Germline is not matched at one junction end, which may reflect a read error.

The treatment: approximately nine-day PBMC culture with coronavirus spike peptide pools or control peptides (ViraFEST assay). Germline V gene data show CDR1 as SNHLY and CDR2 as FYNNEI. This CDR3 region has 13 residues. This receptor was obtained from a human donor who had recovered from COVID-19. Sequenced sample: CD4+ T cells from blood, cultured in vitro. The gene calls are TRBV2 and TRBJ1-2, with 8 bases matching TRBD1. The CDR3 DNA reads as TGTGCCAGCACCCTAGGACAGGGAGATGGCTACGCCTTC. Amino acids: CASTLGQGDGYAF.